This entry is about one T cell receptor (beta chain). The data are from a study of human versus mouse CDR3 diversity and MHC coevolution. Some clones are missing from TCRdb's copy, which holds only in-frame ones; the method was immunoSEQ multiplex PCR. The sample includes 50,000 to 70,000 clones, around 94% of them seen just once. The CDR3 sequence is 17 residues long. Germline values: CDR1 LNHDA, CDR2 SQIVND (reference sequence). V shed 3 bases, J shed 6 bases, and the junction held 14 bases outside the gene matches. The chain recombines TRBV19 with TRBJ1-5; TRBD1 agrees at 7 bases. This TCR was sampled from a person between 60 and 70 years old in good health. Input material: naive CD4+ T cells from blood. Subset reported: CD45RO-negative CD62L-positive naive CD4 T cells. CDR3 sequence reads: CASSMRPRGNGVQPQHF. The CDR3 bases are TGTGCCAGTAGTATGCGGCCCAGGGGGAACGGCGTTCAGCCCCAGCATTTT.